This T cell receptor beta chain is drawn from a study of blood T cell repertoires in COVID-19. Study information: The United States, Italy and Spain supplied acute and convalescent COVID-19 samples.

How the authors handled the data: It was from reference gene primer amplification that nucleated cell counts were estimated. The protocol was immunoSEQ multiplex PCR, while the TCRdb copy is restricted to in-frame clones and leaves out a portion. That table is the source of V, J and clone size, and D and trimming were worked out from the DNA. The sample has roughly 200,000 clones, approximately 81% seen once. Sequenced sample: peripheral blood. This clonotype originated in a woman of 80 years or more with active or convalescent COVID-19.

DNA of the CDR3: TGCGCCAGCAGCCAGGGGATTGGTAATGAAAAACTGTTTTTT. Translation gives CASSQGIGNEKLFF. The chain combines TRBV5-1 with TRBJ1-4; a possible D gene is TRBD1 (6 bases). The germline gives CDR1 SGHRS, CDR2 YFSETQ. This CDR3 has 14 residues. The V gene lost 4 bases and the J gene lost 4 bases, with 11 bases spanning the gap.